Sequencing of this T cell receptor (beta chain) was carried out in a study of response to subunit inactivated influenza vaccine. CDR3 length: 15 amino acids. The ends were cut back, 2 bases at V and 4 bases at J, with 12 bases in the middle. In germline, CDR1 is SGHRS, CDR2 YFSETQ. A note on this clonotype: What it binds is not known.

Each CDR3 protein gets one entry after TCRdb re-called the RT-PCR reads with MiXCR. The sample lists roughly 570,000 distinct CDR3 sequences; 13% were seen once. The study, taken as a whole, reports: Every seasonal influenza vaccination brings in few new T cells, the authors suggested.

Sample: PBMCs from blood, taken 40 to 50 days after vaccination. The genes are TRBV5-1 and TRBJ2-2; no firm D call. The receptor was isolated from a man aged 45-65 years who received an inactivated influenza vaccine. CDR3 residues: CASSFDGRSTGELFF. In DNA form, the CDR3 reads TGCGCCAGCAGCTTTGACGGAAGGAGCACCGGGGAGCTGTTTTTT.